The following is a T cell receptor (beta chain) sequence with its context. The sample is drawn from a study of blood T cell repertoires in COVID-19. In the study overall: T cells, B-cell-depleted T cells, or PBMCs provided the cDNA or gDNA that served as material.

In germline, CDR1 is MNHEY, CDR2 SVGAGI. The CDR3 has 14 amino acids. V shed 5 bases and J shed 7 bases, with 14 bases lying between them. As handled by the study authors: How many nucleated cells were present was estimated from reference gene primer amplification. Data came from immunoSEQ multiplex PCR; TCRdb stores just in-frame clones and leaves some out. The DNA gave D and trimming, while V, J and clone size come from that table. The sample includes 150,000 or so clones, 88% seen only once; the top ten take more than 25%. Sequencing was done on a sample of peripheral blood. The clonotype originates from a man aged 55-75 years with acute or convalescent COVID-19. The chain combines TRBV6-5 with TRBJ1-4; D is uncertain. CDR3 DNA sequence: TGTGCCAGCAGTAACGGACTCAAGGGTGAAAAACTGTTTTTT. It codes for CASSNGLKGEKLFF.